A single sample is the source of the 25 T cell receptor beta chains below, sequenced in a study of blood T cell repertoires in COVID-19. The repertoire was sequenced with immunoSEQ multiplex PCR; TCRdb's copy has only in-frame clones and lacks some. This table holds fewer than 50,000 clones, about 79% found once. Sequenced material: peripheral blood. These receptors were obtained from a human donor in a cohort sampled during active COVID-19.

This rearrangement joins TRBV2 to TRBJ1-6, with D tentatively TRBD1 (6 bases). Germline values: CDR1 SNHLY, CDR2 FYNNEI. This CDR3 region has 15 residues. Trimming cost V 0 bases and J 10 bases, with 13 bases left between them. The CDR3 DNA sequence: TGTGCCAGCAGTGAAGCTGGCAGGGGCGCATCACCCCTCCACTTT. As protein: CASSEAGRGASPLHF.

The chain employs TRBV29-1 and TRBJ2-3; possibly TRBD2 for D (6 bases). Per germline, CDR1 SQVTM and CDR2 ANQGSEA. The CDR3 has 14 residues. V was cut by 4 bases and J by 6 bases, with 17 bases left in between. The CDR3 protein is CSVASSGSEDTQYF. In DNA form, the CDR3 reads TGCAGCGTTGCCTCCAGCGGGTCAGAGGATACGCAGTATTTT.

The J gene is TRBJ2-7, the V gene TRBV5-8, with TRBD2 matching 13 bases. The CDR3 runs 15 residues. V lost 4 bases and J lost 0; bases outside the gene matches: 1. Germline loops: CDR1 SGHTS, CDR2 YDEGEE. CDR3 DNA: TGTGCCAGCAGCAGGACTAGCGGGAGCTCCTACGAGCAGTACTTC. It is translated as CASSRTSGSSYEQYF. Variable domain in full (rest from reference TRBV5-8 and TRBJ2-7): EAGVTQSPTHLIKTRGQQATLRCSPISGHTSVYWYQQALGLGLQFLLWYDEGEERNRGNFPPRFSGRQFPNYSSELNVNALELEDSALYLCASSRTSGSSYEQYFGPGTRLTVT.

The chain links TRBV15 to TRBJ2-7; D perhaps matches TRBD2 (5 bases). The CDR3 is 12 amino acids. CDR1 is LNHNV and CDR2 is YYDKDF in the germline V gene (reference sequence). V gave up 8 bases and J gave up 0 bases, with 8 bases separating them. The CDR3 DNA is TGTGCCACCCGTGGGAGCTCCTACGAGCAGTACTTC. Translating it yields CATRGSSYEQYF.

The chain links TRBV5-4 to TRBJ1-3; perhaps TRBD1 as D (5 bases). V was trimmed by 0 bases and J by 0 bases, leaving 7 bases between them. The CDR3 is 15 residues long. Germline values: CDR1 SGHNT, CDR2 YYREEE (reference sequence). The CDR3 loop reads CASSLAGGSGNTIYF. The CDR3 DNA sequence: TGTGCCAGCAGCTTGGCCGGGGGCTCTGGAAACACCATATATTTT.

The chain is built from TRBV27 and TRBJ1-6, with TRBD1 matching 7 bases. The CDR3 consists of 16 residues. Germline V lookup: CDR1 MNHEY, CDR2 SMNVEV (reference sequence). The trim removed 7 bases at V and 7 bases at J, leaving 13 bases unmatched. CDR3 sequence (DNA): TGTGCCAGCACCGTACAGGGGTCCCTGGGGAATTCACCCCTCCACTTT. It translates to CASTVQGSLGNSPLHF.

V gene TRBV7-2 combines with J gene TRBJ2-7, with 11 bases lining up with TRBD2. The J segment lost 2 bases and the V segment lost 3 bases, leaving 3 bases of the junction unmatched. Germline V gives CDR1 SGHTA, CDR2 FQGNSA. CDR3 size: 15 residues. CDR3 region: CASSLGLAATYEQYF. The DNA of the CDR3 is TGTGCCAGCAGCTTGGGACTAGCGGCCACCTACGAGCAGTACTTC. The full variable domain, in which reference TRBV7-2 and TRBJ2-7 provide the parts outside the CDR3, is GAGVSQSPSNKVTEKGKDVELRCDPISGHTALYWYRQSLGQGLEFLIYFQGNSAPDKSGLPSDRFSAERTGGSVSTLTIQRTQQEDSAVYLCASSLGLAATYEQYFGPGTRLTVT.

This sequence joins TRBV13 and TRBJ2-2; 7 nucleotides agree with TRBD1. The junction had 3 bases not matched to a gene; V was cut back by 4 bases and J by 7 bases. Germline CDR1 reads PRHDT; CDR2 reads FYEKMQ (reference sequence). CDR3 size: 13 residues. The CDR3 region is CASSSTGYGELFF. The CDR3 DNA reads TGTGCCAGCAGCTCGACAGGGTACGGGGAGCTGTTTTTT.

This clone appeared once. This chain links TRBV28 with TRBJ2-5; D uncertain. This CDR3 contains 14 residues. V dropped 6 bases and J dropped 0 bases, with 11 bases sitting between them. Germline V gene sequence: CDR1 MDHEN, CDR2 SYDVKM. The CDR3 region has the DNA TGTGCCAGCAGGCCCTTGGGCAACCAAGAGACCCAGTACTTC. Amino acids: CASRPLGNQETQYF.

The rearrangement uses TRBV6-5 and TRBJ2-1, with 10 positions matching TRBD2. The CDR3 spans 16 residues. V gave up 4 bases and J gave up 5 bases; unmatched junction bases: 8. The germline CDR1 and CDR2 sequences are MNHEY and SVGAGI. CDR3 sequence: CASSFMGLAGDNEQFF. The CDR3 bases are TGTGCCAGCAGTTTCATGGGCCTAGCGGGAGACAATGAGCAGTTCTTC.

The chain joins TRBV24-1 to TRBJ2-1; TRBD2 aligns across 14 bases. The germline V gene encodes CDR1 KGHDR and CDR2 SFDVKD. This CDR3 contains 18 residues. V shed 5 bases, J shed 7 bases, and the junction held 12 bases outside the gene matches. The CDR3 DNA is TGTGCCACCAGTGTCAAAGGGCCTGGGACTAGCGGGAGTAATGAGCAGTTCTTC. This encodes CATSVKGPGTSGSNEQFF.

The rearrangement joins TRBV2 to TRBJ1-1; 8 bases are shared with TRBD1. Germline CDR1 and CDR2: SNHLY and FYNNEI. CDR3 length: 14 amino acids. Trimming cost V 4 bases and J 1 base; bases outside gene matches: 2. The chain's CDR3 is CASSGDRGNTEAFF. The DNA of the CDR3 is TGTGCCAGCAGTGGAGACAGGGGGAACACTGAAGCTTTCTTT. The variable domain in full, with the rest retrieved from reference TRBV2 and TRBJ1-1, is EPEVTQTPSHQVTQMGQEVILRCVPISNHLYFYWYRQILGQKVEFLVSFYNNEISEKSEIFDDQFSVERPDGSNFTLKIRSTKLEDSAMYFCASSGDRGNTEAFFGQGTRLTVV.

This clone was recorded only once. The chain carries TRBV6-1 and TRBJ2-2; 9 nucleotides line up with TRBD2. Germline CDR1 reads MNHNS; CDR2 reads SASEGT. After removal of 3 bases from V and 6 bases from J, the junction contained 8 bases not matched to a gene. The CDR3 length is 16 residues. CDR3 in DNA: TGTGCCAGCAGTGATTTTAGACTAGCGGACCCCGGGGAGCTGTTTTTT. It yields the protein CASSDFRLADPGELFF.

The table lists this clone with a count of one. V and J are TRBV18 and TRBJ2-1; 10 bases fit TRBD2. CDR3 size: 15 residues. From germline, CDR1 is KGHSH and CDR2 LQKENI. After removal of 4 bases from V and 1 base from J, the junction contained 1 base not matched to a gene. The CDR3 here is CASSQGLASYNEQFF. CDR3 DNA: TGTGCCAGCTCACAGGGACTAGCGTCCTACAATGAGCAGTTCTTC. Together with reference TRBV18 and TRBJ2-1, the CDR3 gives the full variable domain: NAGVMQNPRHLVRRRGQEARLRCSPMKGHSHVYWYRQLPEEGLKFMVYLQKENIIDESGMPKERFSAEFPKEGPSILRIQQVVRGDSAAYFCASSQGLASYNEQFFGPGTRLTVL.

The chain recombines TRBV2 with TRBJ2-7; 11 bases line up with TRBD2. This CDR3 region has 15 residues. The trim removed 7 bases at V and 0 bases at J, leaving 5 bases unmatched. Germline V CDR1 and CDR2: SNHLY, FYNNEI. The CDR3 protein is CASTPGTSGSYEQYF. The DNA for the CDR3 is TGTGCCAGCACCCCGGGGACTAGCGGCTCCTACGAGCAGTACTTC.

The CDR3 coding sequence is TGTGCCAGCAGCCAAGAAACATCTGGGGCCAACGTCCTGACTTTC. Residues: CASSQETSGANVLTF. The J gene is TRBJ2-6, the V gene TRBV3-1 (or the pseudogene TRBV3-2); D is undetermined. The V end was cut by 0 bases, the J end by 1 base, with 4 bases between. Germline-derived CDR1 and CDR2 are LGHDT and YNNKEL (reference sequence). The CDR3 runs to 15 residues.

The chain recombines TRBV5-1 with TRBJ1-5; D not certain. Germline values: CDR1 SGHRS, CDR2 YFSETQ. The CDR3 consists of 18 residues. Trimming stripped 0 bases from V and 0 bases from J, with 16 bases between. Written as DNA, the CDR3 is TGCGCCAGCAGCTTGGTACCCGGAACAGATTATAGCAATCAGCCCCAGCATTTT. Encoded protein: CASSLVPGTDYSNQPQHF.

The CDR3 is CASGQGADNSPLHF. In DNA form, the CDR3 reads TGCGCCAGCGGACAGGGGGCGGATAATTCACCCCTCCACTTT. The chain has TRBV5-1 and TRBJ1-6; the match to TRBD1 covers 11 bases. After removal of 7 bases from V and 5 bases from J, the junction contained 2 bases not matched to a gene. CDR1 is SGHRS and CDR2 is YFSETQ in the germline V gene. CDR3 length: 14 amino acids.

This sequence joins TRBV18 and TRBJ2-3, with D tentatively TRBD1 (5 bases). Germline V gene data show CDR1 as KGHSH and CDR2 as LQKENI. The CDR3 spans 15 residues. Trimming left V 2 bases short and J 2 bases short, with 11 bases between. CDR3 sequence reads: CASSPKTGYTDTQYF. In DNA form, the CDR3 reads TGTGCCAGCTCACCAAAAACAGGCTACACAGATACGCAGTATTTT.

The chain recombines TRBV19 with TRBJ1-6; a weak D match, TRBD1 (5 bases). CDR3 length: 14 amino acids. Germline values: CDR1 LNHDA, CDR2 SQIVND (reference sequence). V lost 5 bases and J lost 6, with 11 bases in between. In nucleotides, the CDR3 is TGTGCCAGTAGTGCACAGGCCCGTAATTCACCCCTCCACTTT. This encodes CASSAQARNSPLHF.

This clone has only a few counts. CDR3 coding DNA: TGTGCCAGCAGTTTATTGGGACTTTATGGCTACACCTTC. This translates into CASSLLGLYGYTF. This sequence joins TRBV28 and TRBJ1-2; D may be TRBD1 (5 bases). CDR1 MDHEN and CDR2 SYDVKM come from the germline V gene. Trimming removed 1 base from V and 5 bases from J, with 8 bases in between. The CDR3 covers 13 residues.

The CDR3 DNA sequence: TGTGCCAGCGCCCAAGAAAGGACAGCTGCGGAAGGCTACACCTTC. Its protein is CASAQERTAAEGYTF. The chain couples TRBV18 to TRBJ1-2; TRBD1 is a possible D gene (6 bases). This CDR3 contains 15 residues. Germline loops: CDR1 KGHSH, CDR2 LQKENI. Trimming pared 8 bases from V and 8 bases from J, leaving 24 bases between.

Only one count was recorded for this clone. The V call is TRBV11-3, the J call TRBJ2-5; TRBD1 matches 7 bases. CDR1 and CDR2 from the germline V gene are SGHNT and YENEEA. V lost 3 bases, J lost 5 bases, and 15 bases stayed unmatched. The CDR3 loop spans 17 amino acids. CDR3 sequence reads: CASSLPDRGGTKETQYF. CDR3 nucleotides: TGTGCCAGCAGCTTGCCCGACAGAGGGGGCACAAAGGAGACCCAGTACTTC.

V is TRBV6-2 or TRBV6-3 and J is TRBJ1-1; TRBD1 aligns across 12 bases. The CDR3 runs to 15 residues. The V gene end was trimmed by 6 bases and the J gene end by 9 bases; junction bases not matched to a gene: 11. CDR1 is MNHEY, CDR2 SVGEGT, per germline. This chain's CDR3 is CASSSGPGTGGKAFF. The CDR3 bases are TGTGCCAGCAGCTCCGGACCCGGGACAGGGGGCAAAGCTTTCTTT.

This chain connects TRBV19 to TRBJ2-5; D gene ambiguous. The CDR3 runs 13 residues. V gave up 3 bases and J gave up 5 bases, with 10 bases separating them. Germline CDR1 reads LNHDA; CDR2 reads SQIVND (reference sequence). The CDR3 loop is CASSIRVPETQYF. CDR3 coding DNA: TGTGCCAGTAGTATTCGGGTTCCCGAGACCCAGTACTTC. The full variable domain, its missing parts supplied by reference TRBV19 and TRBJ2-5, is DGGITQSPKYLFRKEGQNVTLSCEQNLNHDAMYWYRQDPGQGLRLIYYSQIVNDFQKGDIAEGYSVSREKKESFPLTVTSAQKNPTAFYLCASSIRVPETQYFGPGTRLLVL.